This T cell receptor (beta chain) is drawn from a study of blood T cell repertoires in COVID-19 (dated by TCRdb to about 2020). Study-wide context: Samples from collaborators originated in the United States, Italy and Spain and spanned both the acute and convalescent phases of COVID-19. The prospective study material was composed of cDNA or gDNA derived from T cells, B-cell-depleted T cells, or PBMCs. Subjects who had been exposed to COVID-19, were actively infected with it, or had recovered from it provided the deeply sampled blood TCRbeta repertoires that made up the dataset. A freely available public database, intended as a resource for researchers studying the immune response to SARS-CoV-2, is where the repertoires were released. The samples were drawn from the first 160 participants of the ongoing ImmuneRACE study and from 1,254 subjects provided by 6 global collaborators. Sample metadata almost always included a de-identified subject ID, COVID-19 status, age in years and sex. Where available, HLA class I and class II types were obtained from metadata supplied by the sample provider rather than from assay-based typing.

The collaborating institutions used their own protocols to collect whole blood in K2EDTA tubes. Collaborator samples were shipped for TCRbeta analysis as frozen whole blood, isolated PBMCs, or DNA extracted from either sample type. TCRbeta CDR3 regions were amplified from genomic DNA by means of the immunoSEQ Assay, a bias-controlled multiplex PCR. In the source study's methods: Nucleated cell counts per sample were estimated from amplification of reference gene primers within the assay. To quantify the absolute abundance of each unique TCRbeta CDR3 rearrangement, sequence reads were collapsed and filtered. For each sample, productive Simpson clonality was calculated as the square root of Simpson's diversity index over productive rearrangements. TCRdb re-hosts the immuneACCESS table, in-frame sequences only. Its copies lack some clones; in the studies checked, an unresolved V gene accounts for under half of them, and the cause for the rest is not known. Clone size and the V and J calls come from that table; the DNA yielded D and trimming. This sample is represented by approximately 100,000 clones; approximately 82% of them were singletons. Clones ranked in the top ten supply 8% to 13% of the sample.

Paper-wide results and their limitations: The amount of clinical and demographic metadata varied by source and participant and was provided uncurated.

Of note for this clone: The antigen it binds to is not known. It has no much larger one-base neighbor in the sample; base qualities were not kept.

Counted from cysteine to phenylalanine, this CDR3 has 13 amino acids. The kept DNA is CDR3 alone, 39 bases in frame from the first base. CDR1 is given as SGHVS and CDR2 as FQNEAQ, both from the germline V gene. V is cut by 2 bases and J by 9 bases, and the space between the germline ends is 11 bases. Sequencing input: peripheral blood. This receptor was obtained from a man in his 70s with acute or convalescent COVID-19. The chain couples TRBV7-8 to TRBJ1-5; a tentative D match to TRBD1 spans 6 bases. The CDR3 amino acid sequence is: CASSLQGKVPQHF. The nucleotides read TGTGCCAGCAGCTTACAGGGGAAAGTGCCCCAGCATTTT.